The 28 T cell receptor beta chains given below trace back to one sample, sequenced in a study of beta chain features in type 1 diabetes. General study points: Moderately but significantly shorter TCRB CDR3s were found in Type 1 diabetes patients in all four CD4+ subsets.

The isolated RNA, all of it, was reverse transcribed, so expressed TCRB transcripts were what got sequenced. Here immunoSEQ multiplex PCR was the method, and the copy in TCRdb shows in-frame clones only, minus some. There are roughly 730,000 clones in the sample; under 15% occur only once, and approximately 0.022% lies in the top ten. The antigens for these receptors are not known. The sample was naive CD4+ T cells from blood. The source is a man aged 18 to 35 with type 1 diabetes.

This clone came up a few times. V is TRBV9 and J is TRBJ2-3; 9 positions match TRBD2. V shed 4 bases, J shed 2 bases, and the junction held 11 bases outside the gene matches. This CDR3 is 17 amino acids long. Looked up from germline, CDR1 is SGDLS and CDR2 is YYNGEE. Here the CDR3 reads CASSPMGASGVTDTQYF. Written as DNA, the CDR3 is TGTGCCAGCAGCCCAATGGGGGCTAGCGGGGTCACAGATACGCAGTATTTT.

This clone turned up a few times. This chain uses TRBV27 with TRBJ1-2; D is undetermined. The CDR3 contains 14 residues. Trimming removed 4 bases at V and 4 bases at J, with 13 bases between. Germline assignment: CDR1 MNHEY and CDR2 SMNVEV (reference sequence). CDR3 sequence reads: CASSSPIRGYGYTF. The CDR3 bases are TGTGCCAGCAGTTCCCCCATCCGAGGCTATGGCTACACCTTC.

This clone occurred a few times. The junction shows a germline mismatch at one end, possibly a read error. The chain employs TRBV5-1 and TRBJ2-5; 7 positions match TRBD1. The V gene's germline CDR1 is SGHRS and CDR2 YFSETQ. The CDR3 sequence is 14 residues long. This CDR3 reads CASSATGTEEIQYF. CDR3 bases: TGCGCCAGCAGCGCGACAGGGACAGAAGAGATCCAGTACTTC.

This clone was recorded a few times. The chain joins TRBV30 to TRBJ2-3; D is uncertain. Germline CDR1 is GTSNPN and CDR2 is SVGIG (reference sequence). This CDR3 has 14 amino acids. V shed 3 bases and J shed 2 bases, with 12 bases lying between them. The CDR3: CAWSPGPLTDTQYF. CDR3 nucleotides: TGTGCCTGGAGCCCAGGCCCACTCACAGATACGCAGTATTTT.

The V call is TRBV7-2, the J call TRBJ2-2; TRBD1 matches at 9 bases. V was pared by 4 bases and J by 2 bases, with 5 bases of the junction left unmatched. The CDR3 is made up of 16 amino acids. The germline CDR1 and CDR2 sequences are SGHTA and FQGNSA. The CDR3 DNA is TGTGCCAGCAGCTGGACAGGGGAGGTTAACACCGGGGAGCTGTTTTTT. This sequence encodes CASSWTGEVNTGELFF. The variable domain in full, completed from reference TRBV7-2 and TRBJ2-2, reads GAGVSQSPSNKVTEKGKDVELRCDPISGHTALYWYRQSLGQGLEFLIYFQGNSAPDKSGLPSDRFSAERTGGSVSTLTIQRTQQEDSAVYLCASSWTGEVNTGELFFGEGSRLTVL.

This clone occurred a few times. This chain links TRBV10-3 with TRBJ2-1, with D unclear. The CDR3 runs 11 residues. Per the germline V gene, CDR1 is ENHRY and CDR2 is SYGVKD. V lost 6 bases to trimming and J lost 10 bases, with 10 bases between them. In nucleotides, the CDR3 is TGTGCCATCAGCCCCGACTGGGAGCAGTTCTTC. Translation: CAISPDWEQFF.

This clone was observed once. The genes are TRBV5-4 and TRBJ2-3; 8 bases fit TRBD2. V gave up 1 base and J gave up 4 bases; unmatched junction bases: 8. There are 16 residues in the CDR3. CDR1 and CDR2 (germline): SGHNT, YYREEE (reference sequence). DNA for the CDR3: TGTGCCAGCAGCTTGATCCACACTAGCGGACCAGATACGCAGTATTTT. Residues: CASSLIHTSGPDTQYF.

This rearrangement joins TRBV5-4 to TRBJ2-7; 7 bases map to TRBD1. The CDR3 has 15 residues. Germline V CDR1 and CDR2: SGHNT, YYREEE (reference sequence). V lost 4 bases and J lost 1; bases outside the gene matches: 8. The CDR3 loop reads CASSATGEGSYEQYF. The CDR3 coding sequence is TGTGCCAGCAGCGCCACAGGGGAAGGGTCCTACGAGCAGTACTTC.

This clone has a handful of counts. The chain carries TRBV9 and TRBJ2-3; 8 bases map to TRBD1. Germline CDR1 SGDLS, CDR2 YYNGEE. After removal of 1 base from V and 0 bases from J, the junction contained 16 bases not matched to a gene. The CDR3 contains 20 residues. CDR3 sequence: CASSVTSRDRFPYSTDTQYF. CDR3 sequence (DNA): TGTGCCAGCAGCGTAACCTCCCGGGACAGGTTTCCCTACAGCACAGATACGCAGTATTTT.

CDR3 residues: CAIKRTNTGELFF. For the CDR3, the DNA is TGTGCCATCAAAAGGACTAACACCGGGGAGCTGTTTTTT. The V gene is TRBV2, the J gene TRBJ2-2, with a weak D call TRBD2 (5 bases). This CDR3 has 13 amino acids. Trimming shortened V by 10 bases and J by 2 bases, and 11 bases separated the two germline ends. The germline CDR1 and CDR2 sequences are SNHLY and FYNNEI.

This clone was seen more than once but under ten times. The chain is built from TRBV2 and TRBJ1-6; a possible D gene is TRBD1 (6 bases). V was clipped by 5 bases and J by 0 bases, with 11 bases between them. The V gene's germline CDR1 is SNHLY and CDR2 FYNNEI. The CDR3 sequence is 16 residues long. The CDR3 reads CASSNTGSSYNSPLHF. Written as DNA, the CDR3 is TGTGCCAGCAGTAACACAGGGAGCTCCTATAATTCACCCCTCCACTTT.

The chain links TRBV6-1 to TRBJ2-3; TRBD2 matches at 8 bases. CDR3 length: 14 residues. V trimming: 6 bases; J trimming: 3 bases; junction bases outside the gene matches: 5. In germline, CDR1 is MNHNS, CDR2 SASEGT. CDR3: CASRLGGATDTQYF. DNA for the CDR3: TGTGCCAGCAGACTCGGGGGGGCGACAGATACGCAGTATTTT.

This clone was seen only a few times. The genes are TRBV27 and TRBJ2-5; D uncertain. The CDR3 extends over 12 amino acids. V lost 5 bases, J lost 5 bases, and 9 bases lay in between. The germline gives CDR1 MNHEY, CDR2 SMNVEV (reference sequence). DNA of the CDR3: TGTGCCAGCAGTACTTCCCGGGAGACCCAGTACTTC. This encodes CASSTSRETQYF.

A remark on this clone: Its ends do not fully match the called genes, so a read error is possible. The chain is built from TRBV10-2 and TRBJ1-5, with unresolved D. CDR1 is WSHSY and CDR2 is SAAADI in the germline V gene. The CDR3 is 9 amino acids. This chain's CDR3 is CASKQPQHF. CDR3 coding DNA: TGCGCCAGCAAGCAGCCCCAGCATTTT.

A few counts support this clone. The chain couples TRBV18 to TRBJ2-5; no definite D call. Germline-derived CDR1 and CDR2 are KGHSH and LQKENI. The CDR3 runs 14 residues. V was clipped by 3 bases and J by 1 base, with 9 bases between them. CDR3 in DNA: TGTGCCAGCTCACCGTATGGCAGCCAAGAGACCCAGTACTTC. This gives the protein CASSPYGSQETQYF.

The rearrangement links TRBV18 to TRBJ2-7; the D call may be TRBD1 or TRBD2 (6 bases each). This CDR3 has 16 amino acids. Per germline, CDR1 KGHSH and CDR2 LQKENI. The germline V and J ends were trimmed by 0 bases and 2 bases, with 14 bases remaining between them. The CDR3 nucleotides are TGTGCCAGCTCACCACCGTCCGGGGGCATCGCCTACGAGCAGTACTTC. Protein product: CASSPPSGGIAYEQYF.

Only a few counts were recorded for this clone. This sequence joins TRBV30 and TRBJ1-6, with a tentative D call TRBD1 (5 bases). Germline V gene data show CDR1 as GTSNPN and CDR2 as SVGIG (reference sequence). Trimming took off 1 base at V and 5 bases at J, with 9 bases between the two ends. The CDR3 loop spans 14 amino acids. The CDR3 loop is CAWSAGHHNSPLHF. The CDR3 bases are TGTGCCTGGAGTGCAGGACATCATAATTCACCCCTCCACTTT.

This clone has only a few counts. The gene calls are TRBV10-1 and TRBJ2-7; 9 bases are shared with TRBD1. With 2 bases clipped from V and 2 bases from J, the junction kept 7 bases outside the gene matches. The length of the CDR3 is 16 residues. Germline V gene data show CDR1 as WNHNN and CDR2 as SYGVQD (reference sequence). The CDR3 sequence: CASSEMSGQGPYEQYF. CDR3 bases: TGCGCCAGCAGTGAGATGTCAGGACAGGGGCCCTACGAGCAGTACTTC.

This sequence joins TRBV30 and TRBJ2-7; 9 bases align to TRBD1. V gave up 1 base and J gave up 4 bases; unmatched junction bases: 5. This CDR3 comprises 14 residues. From germline, CDR1 is GTSNPN and CDR2 SVGIG (reference sequence). CDR3 amino acids: CAWSAGTGKYEQYF. The DNA of the CDR3 is TGTGCCTGGAGTGCCGGGACAGGGAAGTACGAGCAGTACTTC.

The chain joins TRBV7-9 to TRBJ1-6; 7 nucleotides agree with TRBD1. The CDR3 consists of 15 residues. Unmatched junction bases numbered 8, after V lost 5 bases and J lost 7 bases. Germline CDR1 SEHNR, CDR2 FQNEAQ (reference sequence). CDR3 sequence (DNA): TGTGCCAGCAGCCGACTCGGACAGGTGAATTCACCCCTCCACTTT. Translated: CASSRLGQVNSPLHF.

This clone was seen a few times. V is TRBV2 and J is TRBJ2-1, with D unresolved. Per germline, CDR1 SNHLY and CDR2 FYNNEI. The CDR3 is made up of 15 amino acids. V lost 4 bases to trimming and J lost 0 bases, with 10 bases between them. DNA of the CDR3: TGTGCCAGCAGTGTGAGGAAAAGCTCCTACAATGAGCAGTTCTTC. It translates to CASSVRKSSYNEQFF.

In its sample, this clone was seen a few times. The chain recombines TRBV30 with TRBJ2-1; unclear D gene. V lost 5 bases and J lost 9, with 14 bases in between. This CDR3 has 12 residues. Per germline, CDR1 GTSNPN and CDR2 SVGIG (reference sequence). CDR3: CAWATRAAEQFF. In DNA form, the CDR3 reads TGTGCCTGGGCGACCCGGGCAGCTGAGCAGTTCTTC.

V usage is TRBV9 and J usage is TRBJ1-2, with 10 bases fitting TRBD1. This CDR3 spans 14 amino acids. The V gene's germline CDR1 is SGDLS and CDR2 YYNGEE. The ends lost 4 bases at V and 8 bases at J; junction bases unmatched: 8. The CDR3 sequence: CASSKRQGAEGYTF. The CDR3 bases are TGTGCCAGCAGCAAACGACAGGGGGCTGAAGGCTACACCTTC. Filled out from reference TRBV9 and TRBJ1-2, the complete variable domain reads DSGVTQTPKHLITATGQRVTLRCSPRSGDLSVYWYQQSLDQGLQFLIQYYNGEERAKGNILERFSAQQFPDLHSELNLSSLELGDSALYFCASSKRQGAEGYTFGSGTRLTVV.

As for this clone: Distinct nucleotide sequences in the sample also encode this CDR3. This chain uses TRBV19 with TRBJ2-1; no reliable D call. CDR1 and CDR2 (germline): LNHDA, SQIVND (reference sequence). This CDR3 has 12 residues. Between the trimmed V and J ends, which lost 2 bases and 4 bases, there was a span of 3 bases. The CDR3 coding sequence is TGTGCCAGTAGTATACGGTACAATGAGCAGTTCTTC. It specifies CASSIRYNEQFF.

This clone appeared a few times. Here the CDR3 DNA reads TGTGCCAGCAGCCCTGGGAATACTAATGAAAAACTGTTTTTT. This codes for CASSPGNTNEKLFF. The V gene is TRBV5-6, the J gene TRBJ1-4; D not resolved. Germline lookup yields CDR1 SGHDT and CDR2 YYEEEE. Trimming pared 4 bases from V and 2 bases from J, leaving 9 bases between. The CDR3 is 14 residues long.

J is TRBJ2-5 and V is TRBV13; tentative D call: TRBD1 (6 bases). CDR1 and CDR2 (germline): PRHDT, FYEKMQ (reference sequence). The V gene lost 4 bases and the J gene lost 9 bases, with 18 bases spanning the gap. This CDR3 spans 14 amino acids. The CDR3 coding sequence is TGTGCCAGCAGCTCCACAGGACAGTTAAGGGCCCAGTACTTC. Encoded protein: CASSSTGQLRAQYF.

This clone has just a few counts. The chain has TRBV10-3 and TRBJ1-2; TRBD1 is a possible D gene (5 bases). The CDR3 is 15 residues long. Trimming pared 6 bases from V and 4 bases from J, leaving 18 bases between. CDR1 is ENHRY, CDR2 SYGVKD, per germline. The CDR3 reads CAIRESPGLLYGYTF. CDR3 DNA: TGTGCCATCAGAGAATCGCCGGGACTCCTCTATGGCTACACCTTC.

The chain combines TRBV11-2 with TRBJ1-6; D ambiguous. V was clipped by 3 bases and J by 8 bases, with 20 bases between them. Looked up from germline, CDR1 is SGHAT and CDR2 is FQNNGV. The CDR3 consists of 17 residues. CDR3 DNA: TGTGCCAGCAGCTTGATTAGGACGGGAATGGAGGATTCACCCCTCCACTTT. Translated: CASSLIRTGMEDSPLHF.